The rows below give T cell receptor beta chains drawn from one sample of a study of cytomegalovirus exposure and HLA in healthy donors. TCRdb's copy holds only in-frame clones and misses some; the assay was immunoSEQ multiplex PCR. The data show some 90,000 clones, about 76% seen once. Input material: PBMCs. Receptors originate from a woman aged 70-85 years in good health and CMV-seropositive. Both conserved end residues are part of each CDR3. A D gene is named only where the DNA matches it firmly. Size is stated for part of the rows, as once, few or many counts, or as a class when the clone is expanded.

j_gene: TRBJ1-1; v_gene: TRBV10-3; abundance: NA; d_gene: NA; CDR3aa: CAISEALNTEAFF; CDR3nt: TGTGCCATCAGTGAGGCGCTGAACACTGAAGCTTTCTTT
j_gene: TRBJ2-2; v_gene: TRBV30; abundance: once; d_gene: NA; CDR3aa: CAWSVSRVGYTGELFF; CDR3nt: TGTGCCTGGAGTGTCTCCAGGGTCGGGTACACCGGGGAGCTGTTTTTT
j_gene: TRBJ1-2; v_gene: TRBV14; abundance: NA; d_gene: TRBD1; CDR3aa: CASSQVRQGSDGYTF; CDR3nt: TGTGCCAGCAGCCAAGTGCGACAGGGGAGCGATGGCTACACCTTC
j_gene: TRBJ2-5; v_gene: TRBV28; abundance: NA; d_gene: TRBD1; CDR3aa: CASSAQQGGQYF; CDR3nt: TGTGCCAGCAGTGCTCAACAGGGGGGCCAGTACTTC
j_gene: TRBJ1-1; v_gene: TRBV28; abundance: NA; d_gene: TRBD1; CDR3aa: CASSLSGSGGLRAEAFF; CDR3nt: TGTGCCAGCAGTTTATCCGGATCAGGGGGTCTGAGGGCTGAAGCTTTCTTT
j_gene: TRBJ2-7; v_gene: TRBV30; abundance: NA; d_gene: TRBD2; CDR3aa: CAWSLAVPYEQYF; CDR3nt: TGTGCCTGGAGCCTAGCGGTACCCTACGAGCAGTACTTC
j_gene: TRBJ2-5; v_gene: TRBV11-3; abundance: NA; d_gene: NA; CDR3aa: CASSFTSPEAQYF; CDR3nt: TGTGCCAGCAGCTTCACTAGCCCCGAGGCCCAGTACTTC
j_gene: TRBJ2-5; v_gene: TRBV19; abundance: once; d_gene: NA; CDR3aa: CASSPVRGGETQYF; CDR3nt: TGTGCCAGTAGCCCCGTCCGGGGAGGAGAGACCCAGTACTTC
j_gene: TRBJ1-1; v_gene: TRBV7-9; abundance: NA; d_gene: NA; CDR3aa: CASSKRGEATEAFF; CDR3nt: TGTGCCAGCAGCAAACGGGGGGAGGCGACTGAAGCTTTCTTT
j_gene: TRBJ2-7; v_gene: TRBV1; abundance: NA; d_gene: NA; CDR3aa: CTKSGKDAGTGRYEQYF; CDR3nt: TGCACCAAATCCGGAAAAGATGCCGGGACAGGACGCTACGAGCAGTACTTC
j_gene: TRBJ2-5; v_gene: TRBV28; abundance: NA; d_gene: NA; CDR3aa: CASSSGGETQYF; CDR3nt: TGTGCCAGCAGTTCCGGAGGGGAGACCCAGTACTTC
j_gene: TRBJ1-5; v_gene: TRBV7-2; abundance: few; d_gene: NA; CDR3aa: CASSFGRSNQPQHF; CDR3nt: TGTGCCAGCAGCTTTGGCAGAAGCAATCAGCCCCAGCATTTT
j_gene: TRBJ1-5; v_gene: TRBV7-2; abundance: NA; d_gene: NA; CDR3aa: CASSLWAGSNQPQHF; CDR3nt: TGTGCCAGCAGCTTATGGGCAGGGAGCAATCAGCCCCAGCATTTT
j_gene: TRBJ2-3; v_gene: TRBV19; abundance: medium-sized; d_gene: NA; CDR3aa: CASIGRGALTDTQYF; CDR3nt: TGTGCCAGTATCGGCCGGGGAGCCCTCACAGATACGCAGTATTTT
j_gene: TRBJ1-4; v_gene: TRBV30; abundance: NA; d_gene: NA; CDR3aa: CAWSLEGSFNEKLFF; CDR3nt: TGTGCCTGGAGTTTAGAAGGGAGTTTTAATGAAAAACTGTTTTTT
j_gene: TRBJ2-7; v_gene: TRBV6-1; abundance: once; d_gene: NA; CDR3aa: CASSEGGSASYEQYF; CDR3nt: TGTGCCAGCAGTGAAGGAGGTAGCGCCTCCTACGAGCAGTACTTC
j_gene: TRBJ2-1; v_gene: TRBV2; abundance: NA; d_gene: NA; CDR3aa: CASSELAVEQFF; CDR3nt: TGTGCCAGCAGTGAATTGGCGGTTGAGCAGTTCTTC
j_gene: TRBJ2-7; v_gene: TRBV28; abundance: NA; d_gene: NA; CDR3aa: CASSSTRRTDSLEQYF; CDR3nt: TGTGCCAGCAGTTCCACCCGCCGGACAGACTCCCTCGAGCAGTACTTC
j_gene: TRBJ2-7; v_gene: TRBV19; abundance: NA; d_gene: TRBD2; CDR3aa: CASRAGDEQYF; CDR3nt: TGTGCCAGTAGGGCGGGAGACGAGCAGTACTTC
j_gene: TRBJ1-2; v_gene: TRBV6-1; abundance: NA; d_gene: TRBD1; CDR3aa: CASSEQGASGYTF; CDR3nt: TGTGCCAGCAGTGAGCAGGGGGCTAGTGGCTACACCTTC
j_gene: TRBJ2-6; v_gene: TRBV6-1; abundance: few; d_gene: TRBD2; CDR3aa: CASSEVTSGAFSGANVLTF; CDR3nt: TGTGCCAGCAGTGAAGTGACTAGCGGGGCCTTTTCTGGGGCCAACGTCCTGACTTTC
j_gene: TRBJ2-1; v_gene: TRBV30; abundance: NA; d_gene: TRBD2; CDR3aa: CAWSVTRSGIYNEQFF; CDR3nt: TGTGCCTGGAGTGTAACGCGGAGCGGGATTTACAATGAGCAGTTCTTC
j_gene: TRBJ2-1; v_gene: TRBV5-5; abundance: NA; d_gene: TRBD2; CDR3aa: CASRRGGDVYNEQFF; CDR3nt: TGTGCCAGCCGACGGGGGGGGGATGTCTACAATGAGCAGTTCTTC
j_gene: TRBJ2-2; v_gene: TRBV7-8; abundance: NA; d_gene: TRBD2; CDR3aa: CASSLREGSNTGELFF; CDR3nt: TGTGCCAGCAGCTTACGGGAGGGGTCGAACACCGGGGAGCTGTTTTTT
j_gene: TRBJ2-1; v_gene: TRBV6-1; abundance: NA; d_gene: TRBD1; CDR3aa: CASSANTGTGNNEQFF; CDR3nt: TGTGCCAGCAGTGCCAACACCGGGACAGGGAACAATGAGCAGTTCTTC
j_gene: TRBJ2-1; v_gene: TRBV6-6; abundance: NA; d_gene: TRBD1; CDR3aa: CASSPRGPNEQFF; CDR3nt: TGTGCCAGCAGCCCCAGGGGGCCCAATGAGCAGTTCTTC
j_gene: TRBJ2-7; v_gene: TRBV14; abundance: NA; d_gene: TRBD1; CDR3aa: CASSQDSAGGLFYEQYF; CDR3nt: TGTGCCAGCAGCCAAGATTCGGCAGGGGGCCTCTTCTACGAGCAGTACTTC
j_gene: TRBJ1-2; v_gene: TRBV28; abundance: NA; d_gene: NA; CDR3aa: CASSPLSGTGVITF; CDR3nt: TGTGCCAGCAGTCCCTTATCTGGAACGGGAGTCATCACCTTC
j_gene: TRBJ2-1; v_gene: TRBV28; abundance: NA; d_gene: TRBD2; CDR3aa: CASSFLRQREAGNEQFF; CDR3nt: TGTGCCAGCAGTTTCTTGCGCCAGCGGGAGGCCGGGAATGAGCAGTTCTTC
j_gene: TRBJ1-2; v_gene: TRBV29-1; abundance: NA; d_gene: TRBD1; CDR3aa: CSVGQGIGGYTF; CDR3nt: TGCAGCGTTGGACAGGGAATCGGTGGCTACACCTTC
j_gene: TRBJ1-4; v_gene: TRBV12-5; abundance: once; d_gene: TRBD1; CDR3aa: CASGLVLGTGTTNEKLFF; CDR3nt: TGTGCTAGTGGTTTGGTGCTGGGGACAGGGACAACTAATGAAAAACTGTTTTTT
j_gene: TRBJ1-2; v_gene: TRBV6-5; abundance: NA; d_gene: NA; CDR3aa: CASRQDSYYGYTF; CDR3nt: TGTGCCAGCAGGCAAGACAGCTACTATGGCTACACCTTC
j_gene: TRBJ2-5; v_gene: TRBV7-9; abundance: few; d_gene: TRBD2; CDR3aa: CAGGTSGGQETQYF; CDR3nt: TGTGCCGGGGGGACTAGCGGAGGTCAAGAGACCCAGTACTTC
j_gene: TRBJ2-1; v_gene: TRBV6-5; abundance: NA; d_gene: TRBD2; CDR3aa: CASSYSSGRVNEQFF; CDR3nt: TGTGCCAGCAGTTACTCTAGCGGGAGAGTGAATGAGCAGTTCTTC
j_gene: TRBJ1-4; v_gene: TRBV4-1; abundance: few; d_gene: NA; CDR3aa: CASSQQSGEKLFF; CDR3nt: TGCGCCAGCAGCCAACAGAGCGGAGAAAAACTGTTTTTT
j_gene: TRBJ1-5; v_gene: TRBV15; abundance: NA; d_gene: TRBD1; CDR3aa: CATSIPQGKAGNQPQHF; CDR3nt: TGTGCCACCAGCATACCACAGGGGAAGGCGGGCAATCAGCCCCAGCATTTT
j_gene: TRBJ2-7; v_gene: TRBV11-3; abundance: NA; d_gene: TRBD2; CDR3aa: CASSLMLAGIYEQYF; CDR3nt: TGTGCCAGCAGCTTAATGTTAGCGGGGATCTACGAGCAGTACTTC
j_gene: TRBJ1-4; v_gene: TRBV2; abundance: NA; d_gene: TRBD1; CDR3aa: CASGDSNNEKLFF; CDR3nt: TGTGCCAGCGGGGACAGTAATAATGAAAAACTGTTTTTT
j_gene: TRBJ2-3; v_gene: TRBV6-1; abundance: once; d_gene: TRBD2; CDR3aa: CASKPMGLAADTQYF; CDR3nt: TGTGCCAGCAAGCCAATGGGACTAGCCGCAGATACGCAGTATTTT
j_gene: TRBJ2-5; v_gene: TRBV9; abundance: few; d_gene: NA; CDR3aa: CASSVGKGEYQETQYF; CDR3nt: TGTGCCAGCAGCGTAGGTAAGGGGGAGTACCAAGAGACCCAGTACTTC
j_gene: TRBJ2-3; v_gene: TRBV7-2; abundance: NA; d_gene: NA; CDR3aa: CASSYTGAQYF; CDR3nt: TGTGCCAGCAGCTATACGGGTGCGCAGTATTTT
j_gene: TRBJ2-5; v_gene: TRBV9; abundance: once; d_gene: NA; CDR3aa: CASSGTSRGETQYF; CDR3nt: TGTGCCAGCAGCGGAACCTCAAGGGGGGAGACCCAGTACTTC
j_gene: TRBJ2-3; v_gene: TRBV7-8; abundance: NA; d_gene: TRBD2; CDR3aa: CASSPGLAGVTDTQYF; CDR3nt: TGTGCCAGCAGCCCTGGACTAGCGGGAGTAACAGATACGCAGTATTTT
j_gene: TRBJ2-7; v_gene: TRBV5-5; abundance: NA; d_gene: NA; CDR3aa: CASSLGPTSSYEQYF; CDR3nt: TGTGCCAGCAGCTTGGGCCCAACGAGCTCCTACGAGCAGTACTTC
j_gene: TRBJ1-1; v_gene: TRBV11-3; abundance: NA; d_gene: TRBD1; CDR3aa: CASSFRDSETEAFF; CDR3nt: TGTGCCAGCAGCTTCCGGGACAGCGAAACTGAAGCTTTCTTT
j_gene: TRBJ2-3; v_gene: TRBV7-6; abundance: NA; d_gene: TRBD2; CDR3aa: CASSPGLAGVTDTQYF; CDR3nt: TGTGCCAGCAGCCCAGGACTAGCGGGAGTAACAGATACGCAGTATTTT
j_gene: TRBJ2-1; v_gene: TRBV21-1; abundance: NA; d_gene: NA; CDR3aa: CASSKGWGGLAGYYNEQFF; CDR3nt: TGTGCCAGCAGCAAAGGGTGGGGGGGACTAGCGGGATACTACAATGAGCAGTTCTTC
j_gene: TRBJ2-7; v_gene: TRBV4-2; abundance: NA; d_gene: NA; CDR3aa: CASSPGYEQYF; CDR3nt: TGTGCCAGCAGCCCGGGATACGAGCAGTACTTC
j_gene: TRBJ2-1; v_gene: TRBV27; abundance: NA; d_gene: TRBD2; CDR3aa: CASSSLAGAPNEQFF; CDR3nt: TGTGCCAGCAGTTCTCTAGCGGGAGCCCCCAATGAGCAGTTCTTC
j_gene: TRBJ2-1; v_gene: TRBV7-2; abundance: once; d_gene: NA; CDR3aa: CASSLARQNNEQFF; CDR3nt: TGTGCCAGCAGCTTAGCGAGACAAAACAATGAGCAGTTCTTC
j_gene: TRBJ2-5; v_gene: TRBV5-5; abundance: few; d_gene: NA; CDR3aa: CASSFIWGREETQYF; CDR3nt: TGTGCCAGCAGCTTCATCTGGGGCAGAGAAGAGACCCAGTACTTC
j_gene: TRBJ2-2; v_gene: TRBV19; abundance: NA; d_gene: TRBD2; CDR3aa: CASRQLAGGDTGELFF; CDR3nt: TGTGCCAGTAGGCAACTAGCGGGAGGGGACACCGGGGAGCTGTTTTTT
j_gene: TRBJ2-5; v_gene: TRBV4-2; abundance: NA; d_gene: TRBD1; CDR3aa: CASSQGGGTGYQETQYF; CDR3nt: TGTGCCAGCAGCCAAGGGGGGGGGACAGGGTACCAAGAGACCCAGTACTTC